The sequence of this T cell receptor (beta chain) was determined in a study of T cell responses to AZD1222 COVID-19 vaccine. Study-wide findings and caveats: Repertoires were obtained solely post-peak T cell response.

Method: immunoSEQ multiplex PCR; TCRdb's copy keeps in-frame clones and lacks some. Here the sample spans 180,000 or so clones, 80% to 95% being singletons. Turning to this clone: Its specificity is not known.

The CDR3 totals 15 residues. The germline gives CDR1 LNHDA, CDR2 SQIVND (reference sequence). V gave up 6 bases and J gave up 5 bases, with 19 bases separating them. This chain uses TRBV19 with TRBJ1-1, with D possibly TRBD1 on 5 matching bases. This TCR came from an adult in good health. The material was peripheral blood, obtained on day 0 of AZD1222 vaccination. The DNA for the CDR3 is TGTGCCAGTAGGGGGGGACTGGAGGGCTGGACTGAAGCTTTCTTT. Translated, it gives CASRGGLEGWTEAFF.